This T cell receptor (beta chain) was identified during a study of beta chain features in type 1 diabetes. The study's findings and limits: Type 1 diabetes patients had moderately but significantly shorter TCRB CDR3s in all four CD4+ subsets. There was a possibility that cDNA sequencing over-represented cells with high TCR expression. Patients and controls would be equally affected if PCR favored shorter templates.

Reverse transcription of all isolated RNA meant that expressed TCRB transcripts were sequenced. TCRdb keeps only in-frame clones here, not all; method: immunoSEQ multiplex PCR. Among some 240,000 clones, more than 15% were seen once, and the ten largest hold 0.065% to 0.095%. Only one heparinised blood draw was taken per donor, and its volume averaged around 110 mL. Regarding this clone: Its cognate antigen is unknown.

Trimming stripped 1 base from V and 2 bases from J, with 15 bases between. The germline CDR1 and CDR2 sequences are SGHTA and FQGNSA. The CDR3 runs 16 residues. The sample comprised naive CD4+ T cells from blood. This chain uses TRBV7-2 with TRBJ2-7; the D call may be TRBD1 or TRBD2 (5 bases each). This receptor was obtained from a man aged 25 to 40 with type 1 diabetes. CDR3 nucleotide sequence: TGTGCCAGCAGCTTAGGGGCCGGGACCCCGGCCTACGAGCAGTACTTC. Its protein product is CASSLGAGTPAYEQYF.